One sample yielded the 8 T cell receptor beta chains listed below, sequenced in a study of molecular identifiers for immune sequencing clone quantification (dated by TCRdb to the late 2010s). Library construction relied on PCR. Sequencing took place on an Illumina HiSeq 4000. The raw public reads went through TCRdb reprocessing: fastp at Q25, MiXCR clone calling, in-frame beta chains kept. Each CDR3 protein appears once, grouped with its most common genes and DNA. This sample holds more than 300,000 distinct CDR3 sequences; 20% to 25% were observed only once. The ten largest clones take up approximately 0.8% of the sample. Sequences were obtained from naive CD8+ T cells from blood, with Jurkat cell RNA spiked in. The sample's cell subset or site label is to be understood as: FACS-sorted CD8+CD4-CCR7+CD45RA+ naive T cells. The source of these receptors is a human donor in good health. Some libraries in this study had Jurkat cell RNA spiked in.

This clonotype was detected ten times or more. The CDR3 loop is CSASYMGTLIYEQYF. The CDR3 DNA reads as TGCAGTGCTAGTTATATGGGGACACTTATCTACGAGCAGTACTTC. V gene TRBV20-1 combines with J gene TRBJ2-7, with a tentative D call TRBD1 (6 bases). This CDR3 has 15 residues. The germline V gene has CDR1 DFQATT and CDR2 SNEGSKA (reference sequence). Trimming left V 3 bases short and J 3 bases short, with 18 bases between.

Comment on this clonotype: Given the absence of the conserved phenylalanine or tryptophan at the CDR3 end, a read error is likely. The chain carries TRBV11-2 and TRBJ1-2; the D is unclear. Germline CDR1 is SGHAT and CDR2 is FQNNGV. V was trimmed by 7 bases and J by 5 bases, leaving 14 bases between them. CDR3 length: 13 residues. The CDR3 is CASTPTGLYGYTC. DNA of the CDR3: TGTGCCAGCACCCCAACCGGGCTATATGGCTACACCTGC.

This clonotype was observed a few times. The chain has TRBV5-3 and TRBJ2-7; a weak D match, TRBD1 (6 bases). TRBV5-3 is filed as an ORF, its function uncertain. This CDR3 has 13 amino acids. Trimming removed 10 bases from V and 1 base from J, with 15 bases in between. CDR3 amino acids: CAGSHGQSYEQYF. The CDR3 DNA follows: TGTGCCGGCAGCCACGGACAGTCCTACGAGCAGTACTTC.

The V gene is TRBV13, the J gene TRBJ2-7; TRBD2 might be the D (5 bases). The CDR3 is made up of 16 amino acids. The germline V gene has CDR1 PRHDT and CDR2 FYEKMQ (reference sequence). V was pared by 1 base and J by 1 base, with 14 bases between. Written as DNA, the CDR3 is TGTGCCAGCAGCTTAGAAGTAACCTGGAGGTCCTACGAGCAGTACTTC. It yields the protein CASSLEVTWRSYEQYF.

As for this clonotype: A much larger clonotype is one base distant, so this may be a read error. The chain links TRBV12-3 or TRBV12-4 to TRBJ2-3; D possibly corresponds to TRBD2 (7 bases). Trimming stripped 4 bases from V and 6 bases from J, with 17 bases between. This CDR3 is built from 15 residues. The CDR3 spells CASSSEGRGADTQYF. In DNA, the CDR3 is TGTGCCAGCAGTTCCGAGGGACGGGGGGCCGATACGCAGTATTTT.

About this clonotype itself: This may stem from a read error, because a much larger clone lies one nucleotide away. This sequence joins TRBV5-6 and TRBJ1-1; D unresolved. Germline CDR1 is SGHDT and CDR2 is YYEEEE. The CDR3 is 12 residues long. The CDR3 spells CANSLSGSGAFF. The DNA of the CDR3 is TGTGCCAACAGCTTGTCCGGATCTGGGGCTTTCTTT.

Points on this clonotype: A much more abundant neighbour one base away suggests this may be a read error. This is likely a read error, given that the CDR3 carries no conserved phenylalanine or tryptophan at its end. The rearrangement uses TRBV2 and TRBJ2-1; D gene unclear. The CDR3 totals 14 residues. Trimming shortened V by 3 bases and J by 4 bases, and 10 bases separated the two germline ends. Per the germline V gene, CDR1 is SNHLY and CDR2 is FYNNEI. The CDR3 sequence is CASSDSYIYNEQFL. DNA for the CDR3: TGTGCCAGCAGTGATAGTTATATTTACAATGAGCAGTTCCTC.

Concerning this clonotype itself: This could be a read error, since a much larger clone is one nucleotide away. The chain links TRBV5-3 to TRBJ2-7; 8 bases align to TRBD1. TRBV5-3 is treated as an ORF (open reading frame) with a function not yet certain. The CDR3 covers 14 residues. The DNA of the CDR3 is TGTGCCAGCAGCTTTGGACAGGGCACCCACGAGCAGTACTTC. As protein: CASSFGQGTHEQYF.